This T cell receptor (beta chain) emerged from a study of blood T cell repertoires in COVID-19. The data were produced by immunoSEQ multiplex PCR, yet TCRdb's version contains in-frame clones alone and is incomplete. The profile shows approximately 230,000 clones, 85% to 90% of them singletons. The CDR3 consists of 16 residues. The V and J ends lost 4 bases and 0 bases, in that order; junction bases with no gene match: 6. Germline assignment: CDR1 MGHRA and CDR2 YSYEKL. The V and J genes are TRBV4-1 and TRBJ2-3; 8 bases are shared with TRBD1. Material for sequencing was PBMCs or T cells enriched from blood (not recorded which). The TCR sequence derives from a woman aged 50 to 60 with acute COVID-19. In nucleotides, the CDR3 is TGCGCCAGCAGCCTATCAGGGGGCCCTAGCACAGATACGCAGTATTTT. It yields the protein CASSLSGGPSTDTQYF.